The 25 T cell receptor beta chains given below trace back to one sample, sequenced in a study of neurological immune-mediated disorders. In TCRdb, the 5' RACE reads were re-called with MiXCR into one record per CDR3 protein. The sample lists 70,000 to 90,000 distinct CDR3 sequences, roughly 4.7% occurring once. Sequencing used PBMCs. These receptors originate from a woman under 40 with multiple sclerosis.

This clonotype was counted many times. This chain joins TRBV4-2 and TRBJ2-1; D gene ambiguous. The CDR3 has 14 amino acids. Trimming took off 0 bases at V and 8 bases at J, with 11 bases between the two ends. Germline assignment: CDR1 LGHNA and CDR2 YNFKEQ. The CDR3 nucleotides read TGTGCCAGCAGCCAAGATCCCCAGTACGATGAGCAGTTCTTC. Protein: CASSQDPQYDEQFF.

The table lists this clonotype with many counts. The chain couples TRBV5-1 to TRBJ2-5, with TRBD2 matching 13 bases. This CDR3 has 16 residues. V trimming: 4 bases; J trimming: 2 bases; junction bases outside the gene matches: 5. The germline V gene encodes CDR1 SGHRS and CDR2 YFSETQ. The CDR3 reads CASSPGLAGAQETQYF. CDR3 nucleotide sequence: TGCGCCAGCAGCCCTGGACTAGCGGGGGCTCAAGAGACCCAGTACTTC.

Many counts were recorded for this clonotype. The CDR3 sequence is CSARDSGAYNEQFF. For the CDR3, the DNA is TGCAGTGCTAGAGATAGCGGGGCCTACAATGAGCAGTTCTTC. V gene TRBV20-1 combines with J gene TRBJ2-1; the match to TRBD2 covers 8 bases. Looked up from germline, CDR1 is DFQATT and CDR2 is SNEGSKA (reference sequence). The CDR3 extends over 14 amino acids. V lost 0 bases, J lost 2 bases, and 0 bases stayed unmatched.

This clonotype showed up just a few times. The CDR3 reads CASSQEHRLWETQYF. For the CDR3, the DNA is TGTGCCAGCAGCCAAGAACACCGGCTCTGGGAGACCCAGTACTTC. The rearrangement joins TRBV3-1 to TRBJ2-5; no definite D call. Germline CDR1 and CDR2: LGHDT and YNNKEL (reference sequence). V was trimmed by 0 bases and J by 5 bases, leaving 13 bases between them. This CDR3 is built from 15 residues.

At least ten counts were recorded for this clonotype. This chain connects TRBV10-3 to TRBJ2-7; 9 bases agree with TRBD1. The CDR3 has 15 amino acids. V gave up 5 bases and J gave up 2 bases; unmatched junction bases: 7. Germline assignment: CDR1 ENHRY and CDR2 SYGVKD. The CDR3 nucleotides are TGTGCCATCAGTTTAGGACAGGGGCCTCCCTACGAGCAGTACGTC. This translates into CAISLGQGPPYEQYV.

The sample holds a few counts of this clonotype. V usage is TRBV18 and J usage is TRBJ1-2; TRBD1 matches at 11 bases. V lost 3 bases, J lost 6 bases, and 3 bases stayed unmatched. The CDR3 covers 14 residues. Germline values: CDR1 KGHSH, CDR2 LQKENI. The CDR3 DNA reads TGTGCCAGCTCACCTCGGACAGGGGGCCATGGCTACACCTTC. Translation gives CASSPRTGGHGYTF.

The chain employs TRBV28 and TRBJ2-5; 12 nucleotides line up with TRBD2. The CDR3 has 16 amino acids. The germline gives CDR1 MDHEN, CDR2 SYDVKM. The V segment lost 4 bases and the J segment 5 bases; nucleotides outside the gene matches: 8. CDR3 residues: CASSSRLAGVTETQYF. CDR3 nucleotide sequence: TGTGCCAGCAGTTCGCGACTAGCGGGAGTCACGGAGACCCAGTACTTC.

This clonotype has only a few counts. The V gene is TRBV7-2, the J gene TRBJ2-2; 9 bases agree with TRBD2. The V and J ends lost 5 bases and 4 bases, in that order; junction bases with no gene match: 5. Germline lookup yields CDR1 SGHTA and CDR2 FQGNSA. This CDR3 has 15 amino acids. This chain's CDR3 is CASSTRSGSTGELFF. CDR3 DNA: TGTGCCAGCAGCACCCGTAGCGGGAGCACCGGGGAGCTGTTTTTT. Supplemented by reference TRBV7-2 and TRBJ2-2, the full variable domain reads GAGVSQSPSNKVTEKGKDVELRCDPISGHTALYWYRQSLGQGLEFLIYFQGNSAPDKSGLPSDRFSAERTGGSVSTLTIQRTQQEDSAVYLCASSTRSGSTGELFFGEGSRLTVL.

Comments on this clonotype: The junction does not match germline at one end; this may be a read error. V is TRBV20-1 and J is TRBJ2-3, with TRBD2 matching over 7 bases. This CDR3 spans 17 amino acids. The germline gives CDR1 DFQATT, CDR2 SNEGSKA (reference sequence). The CDR3: CSARGLAETPGIDTQYF. The CDR3 DNA reads as TGCAGTGCGAGAGGGCTAGCGGAAACCCCCGGGATAGATACGCAGTATTTT.

Only a few counts were recorded for this clonotype. The chain links TRBV30 to TRBJ2-7; 13 nucleotides match TRBD2. The J segment lost 5 bases and the V segment lost 5 bases, leaving 15 bases of the junction unmatched. This CDR3 is built from 17 residues. Germline CDR1 reads GTSNPN; CDR2 reads SVGIG (reference sequence). The CDR3 sequence: CAWDSGLAGAFIHEQYF. The CDR3 DNA sequence: TGTGCCTGGGACTCTGGACTAGCGGGAGCTTTCATCCACGAGCAGTACTTC.

The rearrangement links TRBV12-3 or TRBV12-4 to TRBJ2-3; 8 nucleotides agree with TRBD2. The trim removed 5 bases at V and 3 bases at J, leaving 4 bases unmatched. The CDR3 is 14 amino acids. The CDR3 bases are TGTGCCAGCAGTGCCGCTAGCGGGACAGATACGCAGTATTTT. Its protein product is CASSAASGTDTQYF.

The rearrangement uses TRBV6-5 and TRBJ1-3; D might be TRBD1 (6 bases). Trimming removed 6 bases from V and 2 bases from J, with 11 bases in between. The CDR3 consists of 14 residues. CDR1 MNHEY and CDR2 SVGAGI come from the germline V gene. For the CDR3, the DNA is TGTGCCAGCAGCTACAACAGGGCTGGAAACACCATATATTTT. Its translation: CASSYNRAGNTIYF.

This clonotype was found many times. The chain joins TRBV6-6 to TRBJ2-7; D not resolved. Germline V lookup: CDR1 MNHNY, CDR2 SVGAGI (reference sequence). CDR3 length equals 14 residues. Trimming left V 5 bases short and J 4 bases short, with 15 bases between. CDR3 DNA sequence: TGTGCCAGCAGTACCTCCCATAGCCTTTACGAGCAGTACTTC. Amino acid sequence: CASSTSHSLYEQYF.

This clonotype occurred many times. The chain joins TRBV7-8 to TRBJ2-1, with unresolved D. Trimming removed 1 base at V and 6 bases at J, with 7 bases between. The CDR3 length is 13 residues. Per germline, CDR1 SGHVS and CDR2 FQNEAQ. CDR3 residues: CASSLGPGNEQFF. The CDR3 nucleotides are TGTGCCAGCAGCTTAGGGCCGGGCAATGAGCAGTTCTTC.

The sample holds many counts of this clonotype. The V and J genes are TRBV9 and TRBJ2-2; D might be TRBD1 or TRBD2, each matching 5 bases. Deletions cut 0 bases from V and 1 base from J, with 7 bases between. CDR3 size: 15 residues. Germline values: CDR1 SGDLS, CDR2 YYNGEE. CDR3 DNA sequence: TGTGCCAGCAGCGTAGGTGGGGGGAACACCGGGGAGCTGTTTTTT. Translated: CASSVGGGNTGELFF.

This clonotype showed up many times. The chain recombines TRBV20-1 with TRBJ2-7, with D tentatively TRBD2 (6 bases). CDR3 length: 16 residues. The germline CDR1 and CDR2 sequences are DFQATT and SNEGSKA (reference sequence). V was pared by 1 base and J by 0 bases, with 16 bases between. The CDR3 loop reads CSARGELAPSSYEQYF. The CDR3 region has the DNA TGCAGTGCTAGAGGGGAGCTAGCGCCTAGCTCCTACGAGCAGTACTTC.

This clonotype was counted many times. The V and J genes are TRBV20-1 and TRBJ2-3; D possibly matches TRBD1 or TRBD2 (5 bases each). Germline assignment: CDR1 DFQATT and CDR2 SNEGSKA (reference sequence). The CDR3 totals 16 residues. Deletions cut 0 bases from V and 2 bases from J, with 15 bases between. In DNA form, the CDR3 reads TGCAGTGCTAGAGATCCGGCCCGGGGCCACACAGATACGCAGTATTTT. Translated: CSARDPARGHTDTQYF.

This clonotype was picked up a small number of times. The CDR3 bases are TGTGCCATCAGGCCCCTATCGGGGGGGCCGGCAGATACGCAGTATTTT. This encodes CAIRPLSGGPADTQYF. The chain is built from TRBV10-3 and TRBJ2-3; 8 nucleotides agree with TRBD2. This CDR3 spans 16 amino acids. V dropped 6 bases and J dropped 4; count of bases not matched to a gene: 12. The V gene's germline CDR1 is ENHRY and CDR2 SYGVKD.

This clonotype was seen ten or more times. V gene TRBV10-3 combines with J gene TRBJ1-5; D unclear. Trimming cost V 2 bases and J 7 bases, with 6 bases left between them. Germline V gives CDR1 ENHRY, CDR2 SYGVKD. The CDR3 consists of 12 residues. The CDR3 reads CAISEAEQPQHF. The CDR3 DNA is TGTGCCATCAGTGAGGCGGAACAGCCCCAGCATTTT.

This clonotype was observed many times. The chain joins TRBV10-3 to TRBJ1-2; D might be TRBD1 (6 bases). The germline gives CDR1 ENHRY, CDR2 SYGVKD. CDR3 size: 12 residues. Trimming took off 6 bases at V and 8 bases at J, with 13 bases between the two ends. This chain's CDR3 is CAIRGGQEGYTF. In nucleotides, the CDR3 is TGTGCCATCAGGGGGGGCCAGGAGGGCTACACCTTC.

This clonotype was observed at least ten times. The chain has TRBV5-1 and TRBJ2-2; TRBD1 aligns across 7 bases. Germline CDR1 SGHRS, CDR2 YFSETQ. Trimming cost V 4 bases and J 6 bases; bases outside gene matches: 9. The CDR3 has 15 residues. The CDR3 spells CASSLTGRGPGELFF. CDR3 sequence (DNA): TGCGCCAGCAGCCTGACAGGGAGAGGACCCGGGGAGCTGTTTTTT.

The table lists this clonotype with many counts. The chain combines TRBV29-1 with TRBJ2-3; TRBD2 matches at 13 bases. Germline V gene data show CDR1 as SQVTM and CDR2 as ANQGSEA. V shed 8 bases and J 4 bases; nucleotides not matched to a gene: 18. The CDR3 consists of 18 residues. This chain's CDR3 is CSIPRVRTSGGRADTQYF. CDR3 bases: TGCAGCATCCCCCGCGTTCGGACTAGCGGGGGAAGGGCAGATACGCAGTATTTT.

The sample holds a few counts of this clonotype. CDR3 sequence (DNA): TGTGCCACCAGTGATTATCCAGGACTAGCGGGGGGCTCGACCTACAATGAGCAGTTCTTC. It yields the protein CATSDYPGLAGGSTYNEQFF. The chain employs TRBV24-1 and TRBJ2-1, with 14 bases lining up with TRBD2. The CDR3 totals 20 residues. Germline V gene data show CDR1 as KGHDR and CDR2 as SFDVKD. With 2 bases clipped from V and 2 bases from J, the junction kept 10 bases outside the gene matches.

This clonotype has ten or more counts. V gene TRBV5-1 combines with J gene TRBJ1-4; D is unresolved. Germline-derived CDR1 and CDR2 are SGHRS and YFSETQ. The length of the CDR3 is 14 residues. The ends were cut back, 1 base at V and 3 bases at J, with 7 bases in the middle. CDR3 region: CASSLPPPNEKLFF. The DNA of the CDR3 is TGCGCCAGCAGCTTGCCCCCACCTAATGAAAAACTGTTTTTT. Full variable domain (missing parts from reference TRBV5-1 and TRBJ1-4): KAGVTQTPRYLIKTRGQQVTLSCSPISGHRSVSWYQQTPGQGLQFLFEYFSETQRNKGNFPGRFSGRQFSNSRSEMNVSTLELGDSALYLCASSLPPPNEKLFFGSGTQLSVL.

The chain joins TRBV12-3 or TRBV12-4 to TRBJ2-3, with unresolved D. The CDR3 has 14 amino acids. V was clipped by 5 bases and J by 2 bases, with 11 bases between them. Here the CDR3 DNA reads TGTGCCAGCAGTCCAACAGCTACCACAGATACGCAGTATTTT. Its translation: CASSPTATTDTQYF.